These 7 T cell receptor beta chains were all obtained from the same sample, sequenced in a study of cytomegalovirus exposure and HLA in healthy donors. Repertoires were generated with immunoSEQ multiplex PCR, while TCRdb's copy carries only in-frame clones and drops some. The repertoire holds about 240,000 clones, more than 75% seen once, with around 1.2% in the top ten. Sequencing was carried out using PBMCs. These receptors all come from a woman aged 25-40 years in good health and CMV-seropositive.

V gene TRBV9 combines with J gene TRBJ2-1; TRBD2 matches 8 bases. Per the germline V gene, CDR1 is SGDLS and CDR2 is YYNGEE. CDR3 size: 15 residues. The V gene end was trimmed by 0 bases and the J gene end by 4 bases; junction bases not matched to a gene: 3. The CDR3 DNA sequence: TGTGCCAGCAGCGTAGTATTAGCGGGGTACAATGAGCAGTTCTTC. This translates into CASSVVLAGYNEQFF.

This clone is categorized as medium-sized. At one boundary the junction diverges from the germline segment, which might be a read error. V gene TRBV7-7 combines with J gene TRBJ2-2; perhaps TRBD1 as D (5 bases). CDR1 is SSHAT, CDR2 FNYEAQ, per germline (reference sequence). CDR3 size: 18 residues. The CDR3 nucleotides are TGTGCTAGCAGCCCGGAGCAGGGCCCTCATCGTAACACCGGGGAGCTGTTTTTT. It is translated as CASSPEQGPHRNTGELFF.

J is TRBJ2-7 and V is TRBV6-1; TRBD1 matches at 9 bases. This CDR3 contains 13 residues. Germline CDR1 reads MNHNS; CDR2 reads SASEGT. V trimming: 10 bases; J trimming: 3 bases; junction bases outside the gene matches: 7. CDR3 bases: TGTGCCATTAGGACAGGGGTGGACTACGAGCAGTACTTC. Translation: CAIRTGVDYEQYF.

The chain combines TRBV5-6 with TRBJ2-7, with 12 bases fitting TRBD1. The CDR3 totals 14 residues. V lost 4 bases, J lost 7 bases, and 6 bases stayed unmatched. Germline V gene sequence: CDR1 SGHDT, CDR2 YYEEEE. The CDR3 region is CASSPGQGAREQYF. The DNA for the CDR3 is TGTGCCAGCAGCCCGGGACAGGGGGCAAGGGAGCAGTACTTC.

The gene calls are TRBV5-1 and TRBJ1-1, with TRBD1 as a possible D gene (6 bases). The CDR3 totals 17 residues. Per germline, CDR1 SGHRS and CDR2 YFSETQ. Trimming pared 4 bases from V and 0 bases from J, leaving 19 bases between. The CDR3 loop is CASSPKDTTGMNTEAFF. CDR3 DNA sequence: TGCGCCAGCAGCCCCAAGGATACGACAGGAATGAACACTGAAGCTTTCTTT.

This clone showed up just once. The chain links TRBV27 to TRBJ1-1; D gene uncertain. Germline CDR1 reads MNHEY; CDR2 reads SMNVEV (reference sequence). The CDR3 is 12 residues long. V lost 3 bases and J lost 7, with 9 bases in between. Here the CDR3 reads CASSFPGREAFF. Written as DNA, the CDR3 is TGTGCCAGCAGTTTTCCAGGCCGTGAAGCTTTCTTT.

This clone appeared a single time. The chain joins TRBV28 to TRBJ1-2; D is unresolved. Deletions cut 3 bases from V and 1 base from J, with 15 bases between. CDR1 and CDR2 (germline): MDHEN, SYDVKM. This CDR3 spans 16 amino acids. The CDR3 DNA sequence: TGTGCCAGCAGTTTTAAGGCCGGGTATCGTAACTATGGCTACACCTTC. Translating it yields CASSFKAGYRNYGYTF.